The entry below gives a single T cell receptor (beta chain) sequence along with its context. The antigen is not known. One junction end disagrees with the germline gene, perhaps due to a read error. In germline, CDR1 is SEHNR, CDR2 FQNEAQ (reference sequence). CDR3 length: 11 amino acids. These data are taken from a study of OX40 agonist ivuxolimab in advanced cancers. Overall study: Hepatocellular carcinoma, melanoma, renal cell or head and neck cancer was diagnosed in the dose-escalation patients. General study findings and limits: The mean number of expanded clones was higher in CD8+ T cells than in CD4+.

Collection of blood occurred at baseline, at cycle 4 day 1, and at cycle 7 day 1. Here immunoSEQ multiplex PCR was the method, and the copy in TCRdb shows in-frame clones only, minus some. The profile shows about 80,000 clones, around four fifths of them singletons. The TCR originated in an adult with an advanced solid tumor such as melanoma, head and neck, liver or kidney cancer. This chain joins TRBV7-9 and TRBJ2-7; no reliable D call. The specimen comprised CD4+ or CD8+ T cells sorted from blood, sampled in a trial of the OX40 agonist ivuxolimab. The CDR3 DNA sequence: TGTGCCAGCAGCTTAGACCTCCATAAGGACTTC. Translated: CASSLDLHKDF.